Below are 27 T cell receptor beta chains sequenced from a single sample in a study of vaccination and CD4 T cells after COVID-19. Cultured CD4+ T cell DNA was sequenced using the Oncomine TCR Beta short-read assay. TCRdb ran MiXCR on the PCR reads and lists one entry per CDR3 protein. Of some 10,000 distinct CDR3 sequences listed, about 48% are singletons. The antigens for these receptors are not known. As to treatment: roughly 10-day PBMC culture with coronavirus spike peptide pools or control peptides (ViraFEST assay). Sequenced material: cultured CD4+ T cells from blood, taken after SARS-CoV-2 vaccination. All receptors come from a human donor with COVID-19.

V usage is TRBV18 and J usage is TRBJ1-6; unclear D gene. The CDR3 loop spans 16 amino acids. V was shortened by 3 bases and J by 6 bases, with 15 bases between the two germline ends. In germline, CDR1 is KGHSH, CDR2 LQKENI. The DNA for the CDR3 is TGTGCCAGCTCACCTTCCGAAGCTCGTACTAATTCACCCCTCCACTTT. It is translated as CASSPSEARTNSPLHF.

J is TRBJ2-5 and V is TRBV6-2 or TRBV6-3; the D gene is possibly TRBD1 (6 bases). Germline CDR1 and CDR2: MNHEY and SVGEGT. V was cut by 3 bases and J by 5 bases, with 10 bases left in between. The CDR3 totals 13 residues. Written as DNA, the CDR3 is TGTGCCAGCAGTTATACAAGGGGGGAGACCCAGTACTTC. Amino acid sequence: CASSYTRGETQYF.

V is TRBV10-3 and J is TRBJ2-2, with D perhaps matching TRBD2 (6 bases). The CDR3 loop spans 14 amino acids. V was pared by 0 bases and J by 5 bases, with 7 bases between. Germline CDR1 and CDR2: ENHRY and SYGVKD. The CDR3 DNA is TGTGCCATCAGTGAGTCGGAGGGGACCGGGGAGCTGTTTTTT. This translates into CAISESEGTGELFF.

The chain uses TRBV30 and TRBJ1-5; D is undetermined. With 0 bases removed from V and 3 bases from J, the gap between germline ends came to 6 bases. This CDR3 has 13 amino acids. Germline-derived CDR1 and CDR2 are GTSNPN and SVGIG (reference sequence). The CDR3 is CAWSVGVNQPQHF. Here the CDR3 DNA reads TGTGCCTGGAGTGTTGGGGTCAATCAGCCCCAGCATTTT.

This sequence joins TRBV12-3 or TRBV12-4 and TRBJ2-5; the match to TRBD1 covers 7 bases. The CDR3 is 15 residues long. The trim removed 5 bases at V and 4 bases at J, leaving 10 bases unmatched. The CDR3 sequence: CASSPRQGILETQYF. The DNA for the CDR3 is TGTGCCAGCAGTCCTCGACAGGGAATCCTAGAGACCCAGTACTTC.

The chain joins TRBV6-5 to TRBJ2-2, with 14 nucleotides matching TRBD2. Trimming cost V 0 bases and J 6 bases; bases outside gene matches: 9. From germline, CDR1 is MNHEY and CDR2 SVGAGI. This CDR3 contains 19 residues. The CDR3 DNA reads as TGTGCCAGCAGTTACTCGACCCCCCAGACTAGCGGGGGGGCCGGGGAGCTGTTTTTT. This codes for CASSYSTPQTSGGAGELFF.

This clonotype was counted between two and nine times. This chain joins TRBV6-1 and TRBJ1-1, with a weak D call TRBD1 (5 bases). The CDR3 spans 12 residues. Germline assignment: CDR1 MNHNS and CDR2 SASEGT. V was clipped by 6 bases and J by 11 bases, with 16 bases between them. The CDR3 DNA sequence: TGTGCCAGCAGATCGAGGGGTCCTGTGGCTTTCTTT. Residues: CASRSRGPVAFF.

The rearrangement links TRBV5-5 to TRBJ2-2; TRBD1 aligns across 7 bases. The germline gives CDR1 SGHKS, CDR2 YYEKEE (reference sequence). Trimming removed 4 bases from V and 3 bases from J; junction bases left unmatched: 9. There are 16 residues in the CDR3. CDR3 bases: TGTGCCAGCAGCACAAGACAGGGACCCGACACCGGGGAGCTGTTTTTT. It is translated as CASSTRQGPDTGELFF.

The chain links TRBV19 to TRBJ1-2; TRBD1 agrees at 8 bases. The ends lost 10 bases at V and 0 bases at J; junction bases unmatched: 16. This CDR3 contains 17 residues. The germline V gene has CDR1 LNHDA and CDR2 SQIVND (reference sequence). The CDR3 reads CATLFGTGDTSNYGYTF. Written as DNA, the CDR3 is TGTGCCACCCTCTTCGGGACAGGTGATACCTCTAACTATGGCTACACCTTC.

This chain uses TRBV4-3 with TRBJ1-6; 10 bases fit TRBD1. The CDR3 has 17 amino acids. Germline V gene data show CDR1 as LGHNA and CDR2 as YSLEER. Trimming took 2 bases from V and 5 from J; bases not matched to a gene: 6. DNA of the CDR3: TGCGCCAGCAGCCAATTAGGGACAGGGGTAAATAATTCACCCCTCCACTTT. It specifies CASSQLGTGVNNSPLHF.

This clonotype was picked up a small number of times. The CDR3 region has the DNA TGTGCCATCAGAGCCGACAGGGGCAATAGCAATCAGCCCCAGCATTTT. The encoded protein is CAIRADRGNSNQPQHF. This chain connects TRBV10-3 to TRBJ1-5; TRBD1 aligns across 8 bases. Trimming took 6 bases from V and 0 from J; bases not matched to a gene: 7. There are 16 residues in the CDR3. Per germline, CDR1 ENHRY and CDR2 SYGVKD.

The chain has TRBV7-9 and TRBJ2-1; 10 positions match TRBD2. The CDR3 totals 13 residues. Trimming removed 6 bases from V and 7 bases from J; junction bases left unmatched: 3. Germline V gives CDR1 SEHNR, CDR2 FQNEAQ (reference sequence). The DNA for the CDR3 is TGTGCCAGCAGGACTAGCGGGTTTAATGAGCAGTTCTTC. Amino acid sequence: CASRTSGFNEQFF.

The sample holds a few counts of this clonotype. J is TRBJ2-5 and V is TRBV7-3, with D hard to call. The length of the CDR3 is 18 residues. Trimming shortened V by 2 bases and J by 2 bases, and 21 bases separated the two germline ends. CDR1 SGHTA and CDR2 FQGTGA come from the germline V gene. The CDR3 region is CASSLGLGGFMKQETQYF. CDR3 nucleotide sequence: TGTGCCAGCAGCTTAGGTCTGGGTGGGTTTATGAAGCAAGAGACCCAGTACTTC.

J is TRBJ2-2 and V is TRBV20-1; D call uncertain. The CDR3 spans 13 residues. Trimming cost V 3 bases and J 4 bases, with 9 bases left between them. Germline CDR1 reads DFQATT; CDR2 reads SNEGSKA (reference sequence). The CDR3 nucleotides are TGCAGTGCTAGTCCCTATAGCACCGGGGAGCTGTTTTTT. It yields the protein CSASPYSTGELFF.

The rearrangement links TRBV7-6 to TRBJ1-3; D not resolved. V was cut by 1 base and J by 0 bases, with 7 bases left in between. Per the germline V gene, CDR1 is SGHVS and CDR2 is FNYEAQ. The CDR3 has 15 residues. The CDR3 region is CASSLVVDSGNTIYF. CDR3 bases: TGTGCCAGCAGCTTAGTGGTCGACTCTGGAAACACCATATATTTT.

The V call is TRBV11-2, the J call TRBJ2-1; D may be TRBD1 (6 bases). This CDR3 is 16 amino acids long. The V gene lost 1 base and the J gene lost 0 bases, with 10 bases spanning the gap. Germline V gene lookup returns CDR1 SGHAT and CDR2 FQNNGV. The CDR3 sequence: CASSLGGGSSYNEQFF. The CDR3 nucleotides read TGTGCCAGCAGCTTAGGTGGGGGCTCCTCCTACAATGAGCAGTTCTTC.

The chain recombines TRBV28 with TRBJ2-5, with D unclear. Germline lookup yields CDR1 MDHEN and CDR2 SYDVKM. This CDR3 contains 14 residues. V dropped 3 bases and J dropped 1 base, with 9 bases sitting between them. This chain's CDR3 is CASSFRQTQETQYF. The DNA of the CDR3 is TGTGCCAGCAGTTTTAGGCAGACCCAAGAGACCCAGTACTTC. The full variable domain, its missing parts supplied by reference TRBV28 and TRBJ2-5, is DVKVTQSSRYLVKRTGEKVFLECVQDMDHENMFWYRQDPGLGLRLIYFSYDVKMKEKGDIPEGYSVSREKKERFSLILESASTNQTSMYLCASSFRQTQETQYFGPGTRLLVL.

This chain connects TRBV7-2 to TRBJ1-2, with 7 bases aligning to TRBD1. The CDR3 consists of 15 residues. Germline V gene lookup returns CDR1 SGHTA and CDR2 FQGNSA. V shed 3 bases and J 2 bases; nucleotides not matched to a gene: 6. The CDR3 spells CASSFDRDLNYGYTF. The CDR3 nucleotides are TGTGCCAGCAGCTTCGACAGGGATTTGAACTATGGCTACACCTTC.

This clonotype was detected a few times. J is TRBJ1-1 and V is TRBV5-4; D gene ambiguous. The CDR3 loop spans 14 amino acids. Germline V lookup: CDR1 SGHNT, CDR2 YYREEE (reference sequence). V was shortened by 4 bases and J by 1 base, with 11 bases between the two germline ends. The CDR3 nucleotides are TGTGCCAGCAGCCCGCTAGCGGCGAACACTGAAGCTTTCTTT. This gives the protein CASSPLAANTEAFF.

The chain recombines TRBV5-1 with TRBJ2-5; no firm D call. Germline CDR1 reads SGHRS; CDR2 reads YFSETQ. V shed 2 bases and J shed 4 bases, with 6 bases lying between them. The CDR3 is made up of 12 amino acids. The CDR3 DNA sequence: TGCGCCAGCAGCTTCCTAGGAGAGACCCAGTACTTC. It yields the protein CASSFLGETQYF. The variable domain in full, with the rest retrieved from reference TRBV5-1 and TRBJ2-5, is KAGVTQTPRYLIKTRGQQVTLSCSPISGHRSVSWYQQTPGQGLQFLFEYFSETQRNKGNFPGRFSGRQFSNSRSEMNVSTLELGDSALYLCASSFLGETQYFGPGTRLLVL.

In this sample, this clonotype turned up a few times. CDR3 sequence (DNA): TGTGCCACCAGTGACTTTCCCGGGACAGGGGGCGCGTACTATGGCTACACCTTC. Translating gives CATSDFPGTGGAYYGYTF. The rearrangement joins TRBV24-1 to TRBJ1-2, with 12 bases matching TRBD1. Per germline, CDR1 KGHDR and CDR2 SFDVKD. The CDR3 loop spans 18 amino acids. V shed 4 bases and J 3 bases; nucleotides not matched to a gene: 11.

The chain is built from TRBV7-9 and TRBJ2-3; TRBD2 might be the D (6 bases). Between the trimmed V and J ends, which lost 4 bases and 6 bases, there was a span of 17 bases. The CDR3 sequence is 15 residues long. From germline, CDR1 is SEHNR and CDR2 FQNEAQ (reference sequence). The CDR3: CASSSRDSIRDTQYF. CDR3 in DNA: TGTGCCAGCAGCTCCAGGGACTCGATCAGGGATACGCAGTATTTT.

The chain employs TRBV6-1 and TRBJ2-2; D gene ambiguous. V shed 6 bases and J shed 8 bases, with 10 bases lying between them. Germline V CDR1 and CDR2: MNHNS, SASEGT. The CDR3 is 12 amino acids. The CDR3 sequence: CASRPQAGELFF. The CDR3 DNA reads TGTGCCAGCAGGCCCCAGGCGGGGGAGCTGTTTTTT.

CDR3 sequence reads: CASSLLGPNYGYTF. CDR3 bases: TGTGCCAGCAGCCTGCTGGGTCCTAACTATGGCTACACCTTC. The V and J genes are TRBV7-2 and TRBJ1-2; the D is unclear. The CDR3 is 14 amino acids. Per germline, CDR1 SGHTA and CDR2 FQGNSA. The V end was cut by 5 bases, the J end by 0 bases, with 10 bases between.

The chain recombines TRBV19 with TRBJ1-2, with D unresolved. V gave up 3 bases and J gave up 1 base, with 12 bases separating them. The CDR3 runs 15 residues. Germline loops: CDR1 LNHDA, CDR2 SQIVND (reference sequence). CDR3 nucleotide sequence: TGTGCCAGTAGTATCGCCCGGGAAATTAACTATGGCTACACCTTC. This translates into CASSIAREINYGYTF. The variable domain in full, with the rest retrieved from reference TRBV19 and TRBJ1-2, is DGGITQSPKYLFRKEGQNVTLSCEQNLNHDAMYWYRQDPGQGLRLIYYSQIVNDFQKGDIAEGYSVSREKKESFPLTVTSAQKNPTAFYLCASSIAREINYGYTFGSGTRLTVV.

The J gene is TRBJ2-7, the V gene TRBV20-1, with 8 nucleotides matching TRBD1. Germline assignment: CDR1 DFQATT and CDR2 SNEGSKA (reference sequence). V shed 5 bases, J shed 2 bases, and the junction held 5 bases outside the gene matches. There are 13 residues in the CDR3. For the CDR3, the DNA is TGCAGTGCTGCCGGACAGGGAACCTACGAGCAGTACTTC. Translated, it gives CSAAGQGTYEQYF.

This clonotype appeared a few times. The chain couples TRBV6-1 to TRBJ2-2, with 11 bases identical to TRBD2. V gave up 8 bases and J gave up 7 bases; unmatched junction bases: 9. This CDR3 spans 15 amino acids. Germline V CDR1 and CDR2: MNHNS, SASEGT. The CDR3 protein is CASVRSGGAFGELFF. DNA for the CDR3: TGTGCCAGCGTCCGTAGCGGGGGGGCGTTCGGGGAGCTGTTTTTT.